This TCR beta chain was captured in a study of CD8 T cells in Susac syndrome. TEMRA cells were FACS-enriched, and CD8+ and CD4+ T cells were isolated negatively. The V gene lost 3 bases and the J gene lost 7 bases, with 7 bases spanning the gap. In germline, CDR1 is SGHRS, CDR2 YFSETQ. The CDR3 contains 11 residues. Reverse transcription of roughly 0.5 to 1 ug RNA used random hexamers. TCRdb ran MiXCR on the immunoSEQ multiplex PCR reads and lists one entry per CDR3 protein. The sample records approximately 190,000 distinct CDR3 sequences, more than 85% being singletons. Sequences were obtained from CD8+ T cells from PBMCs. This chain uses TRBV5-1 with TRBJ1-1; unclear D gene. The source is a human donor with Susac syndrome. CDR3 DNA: TGCGCCAGCAGCTCTGGGTATGAAGCTTTCTTT. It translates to CASSSGYEAFF.